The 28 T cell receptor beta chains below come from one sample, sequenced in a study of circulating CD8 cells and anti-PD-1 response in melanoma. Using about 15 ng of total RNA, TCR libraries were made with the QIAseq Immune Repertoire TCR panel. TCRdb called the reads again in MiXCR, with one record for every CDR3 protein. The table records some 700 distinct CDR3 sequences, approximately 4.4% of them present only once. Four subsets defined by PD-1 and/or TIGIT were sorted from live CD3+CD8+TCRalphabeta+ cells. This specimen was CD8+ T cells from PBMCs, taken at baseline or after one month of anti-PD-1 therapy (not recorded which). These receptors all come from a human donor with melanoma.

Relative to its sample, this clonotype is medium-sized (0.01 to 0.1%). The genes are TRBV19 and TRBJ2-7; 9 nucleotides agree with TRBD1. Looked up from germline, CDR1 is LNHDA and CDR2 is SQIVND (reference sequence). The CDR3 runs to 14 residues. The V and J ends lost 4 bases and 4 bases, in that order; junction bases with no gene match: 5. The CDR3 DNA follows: TGTGCCAGTAGTAGACAGGGGGTATCTTACGAGCAGTACTTC. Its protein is CASSRQGVSYEQYF.

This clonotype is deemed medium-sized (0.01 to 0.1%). The DNA for the CDR3 is TGTGCCAGCAGCTCCGCGGCGGGGGCGGCAGATACGCAGTATTTT. It encodes CASSSAAGAADTQYF. The rearrangement uses TRBV28 and TRBJ2-3, with D possibly matching TRBD2 (7 bases). V was cut by 6 bases and J by 4 bases, with 17 bases left in between. CDR3 length: 15 residues. Looked up from germline, CDR1 is MDHEN and CDR2 is SYDVKM.

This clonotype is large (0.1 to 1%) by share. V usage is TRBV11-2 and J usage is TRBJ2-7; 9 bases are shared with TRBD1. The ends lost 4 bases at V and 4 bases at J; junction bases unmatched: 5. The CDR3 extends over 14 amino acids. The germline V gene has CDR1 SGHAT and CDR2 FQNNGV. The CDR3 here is CASSWTGDLYEQYF. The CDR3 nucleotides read TGTGCCAGCAGCTGGACAGGGGACCTGTACGAGCAGTACTTC.

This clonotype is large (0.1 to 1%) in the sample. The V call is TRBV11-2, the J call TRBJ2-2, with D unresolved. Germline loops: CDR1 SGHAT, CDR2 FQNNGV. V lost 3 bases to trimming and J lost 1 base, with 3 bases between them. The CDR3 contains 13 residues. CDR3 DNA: TGTGCCAGCAGCTTTAAGAACACCGGGGAGCTGTTTTTT. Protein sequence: CASSFKNTGELFF.

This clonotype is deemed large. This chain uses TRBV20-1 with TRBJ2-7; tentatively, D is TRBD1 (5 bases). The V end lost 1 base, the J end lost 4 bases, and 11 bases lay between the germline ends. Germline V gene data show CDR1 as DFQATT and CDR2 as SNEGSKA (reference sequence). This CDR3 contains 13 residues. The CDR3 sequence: CSARGRRDYEQYF. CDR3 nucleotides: TGCAGTGCTAGAGGGCGCAGGGATTACGAGCAGTACTTC.

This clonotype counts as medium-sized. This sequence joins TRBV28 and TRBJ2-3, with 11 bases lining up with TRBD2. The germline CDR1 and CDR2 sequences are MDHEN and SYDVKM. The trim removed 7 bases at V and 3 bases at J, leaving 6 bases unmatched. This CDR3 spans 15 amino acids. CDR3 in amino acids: CASTLLAGETDTQYF. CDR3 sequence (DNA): TGTGCCAGCACCCTACTAGCGGGGGAGACAGATACGCAGTATTTT.

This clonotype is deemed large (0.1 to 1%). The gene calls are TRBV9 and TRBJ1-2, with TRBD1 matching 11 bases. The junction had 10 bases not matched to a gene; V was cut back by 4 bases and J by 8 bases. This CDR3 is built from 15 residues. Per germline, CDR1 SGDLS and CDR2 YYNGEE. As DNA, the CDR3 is TGTGCCAGCAGCCCCACCGGACAGGGGGCGTTGGGCTACACCTTC. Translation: CASSPTGQGALGYTF.

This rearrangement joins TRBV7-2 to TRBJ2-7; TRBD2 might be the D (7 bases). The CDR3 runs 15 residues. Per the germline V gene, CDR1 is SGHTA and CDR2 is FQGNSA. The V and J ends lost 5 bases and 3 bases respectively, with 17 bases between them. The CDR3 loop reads CASSLRGAPSYEQYF. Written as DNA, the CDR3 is TGTGCCAGCAGCCTACGGGGGGCCCCGAGCTACGAGCAGTACTTC.

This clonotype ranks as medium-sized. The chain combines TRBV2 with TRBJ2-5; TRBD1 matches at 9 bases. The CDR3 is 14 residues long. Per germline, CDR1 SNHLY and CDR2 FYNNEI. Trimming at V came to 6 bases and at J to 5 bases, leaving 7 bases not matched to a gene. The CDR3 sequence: CASRGTGYSETQYF. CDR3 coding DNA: TGTGCCAGCAGGGGGACAGGGTACTCGGAGACCCAGTACTTC.

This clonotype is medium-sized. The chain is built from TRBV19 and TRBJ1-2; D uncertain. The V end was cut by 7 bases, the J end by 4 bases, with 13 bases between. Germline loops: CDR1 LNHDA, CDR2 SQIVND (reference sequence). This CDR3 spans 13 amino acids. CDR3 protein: CASNPAGSYGYTF. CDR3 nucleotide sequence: TGTGCCAGTAACCCAGCGGGTTCCTATGGCTACACCTTC.

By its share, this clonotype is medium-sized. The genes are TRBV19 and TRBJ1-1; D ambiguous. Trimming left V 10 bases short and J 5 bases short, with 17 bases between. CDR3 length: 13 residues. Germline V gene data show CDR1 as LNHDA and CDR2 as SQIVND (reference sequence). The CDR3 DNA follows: TGTGCCATCGCCCGAGACGTGGAGACTGAAGCTTTCTTT. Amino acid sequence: CAIARDVETEAFF.

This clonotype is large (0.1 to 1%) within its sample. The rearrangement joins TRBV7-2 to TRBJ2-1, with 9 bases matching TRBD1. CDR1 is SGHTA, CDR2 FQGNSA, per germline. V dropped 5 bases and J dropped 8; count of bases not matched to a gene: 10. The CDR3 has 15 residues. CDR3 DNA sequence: TGTGCCAGCAGCCCAGGACAGGGGTCCGCGGATGAGCAGTTCTTC. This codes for CASSPGQGSADEQFF.

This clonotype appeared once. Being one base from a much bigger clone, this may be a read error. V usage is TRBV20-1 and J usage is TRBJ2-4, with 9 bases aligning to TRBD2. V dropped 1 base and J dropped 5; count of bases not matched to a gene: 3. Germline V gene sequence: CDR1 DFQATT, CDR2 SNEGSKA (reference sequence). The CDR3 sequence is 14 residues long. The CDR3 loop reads CSARALAGENIQYF. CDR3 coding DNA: TGCAGTGCTAGAGCGTTAGCGGGGGAAAACATTCAGTACTTC.

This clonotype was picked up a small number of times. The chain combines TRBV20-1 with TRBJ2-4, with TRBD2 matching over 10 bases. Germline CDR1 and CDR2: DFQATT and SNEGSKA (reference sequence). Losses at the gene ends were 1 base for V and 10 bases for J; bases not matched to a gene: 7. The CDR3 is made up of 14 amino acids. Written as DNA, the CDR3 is TGCAGTGCTAGAGCGTTAGCGGGGGGAAAAATTCAGTACTTC. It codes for CSARALAGGKIQYF.

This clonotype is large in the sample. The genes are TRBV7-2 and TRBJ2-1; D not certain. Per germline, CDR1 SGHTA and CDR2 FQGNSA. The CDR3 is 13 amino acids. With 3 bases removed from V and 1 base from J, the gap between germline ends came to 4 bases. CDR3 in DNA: TGTGCCAGCAGCTTCCGATCCTACAATGAGCAGTTCTTC. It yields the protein CASSFRSYNEQFF.

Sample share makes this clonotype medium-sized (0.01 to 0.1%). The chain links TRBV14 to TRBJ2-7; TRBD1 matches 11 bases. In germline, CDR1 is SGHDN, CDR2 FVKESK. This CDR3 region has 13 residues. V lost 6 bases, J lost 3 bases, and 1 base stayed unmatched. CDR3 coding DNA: TGTGCCAGCAGGGGGACAGGGGGCTACGAGCAGTACTTC. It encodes CASRGTGGYEQYF.

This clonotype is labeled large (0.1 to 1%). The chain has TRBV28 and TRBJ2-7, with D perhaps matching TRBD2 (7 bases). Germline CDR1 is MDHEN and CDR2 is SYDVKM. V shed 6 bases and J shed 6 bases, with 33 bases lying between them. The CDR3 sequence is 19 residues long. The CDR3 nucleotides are TGTGCCAGCAGCCCGGGATGGGTGAGCGGGGACAACCCCGGGATCGAGCAGTACTTC. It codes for CASSPGWVSGDNPGIEQYF.

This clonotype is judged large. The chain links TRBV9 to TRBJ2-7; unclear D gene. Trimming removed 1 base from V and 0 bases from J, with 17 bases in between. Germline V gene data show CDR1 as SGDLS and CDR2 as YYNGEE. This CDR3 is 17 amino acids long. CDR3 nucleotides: TGTGCCAGCAGCGTACCAGACGGCCCCTACGACTCCTACGAGCAGTACTTC. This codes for CASSVPDGPYDSYEQYF.

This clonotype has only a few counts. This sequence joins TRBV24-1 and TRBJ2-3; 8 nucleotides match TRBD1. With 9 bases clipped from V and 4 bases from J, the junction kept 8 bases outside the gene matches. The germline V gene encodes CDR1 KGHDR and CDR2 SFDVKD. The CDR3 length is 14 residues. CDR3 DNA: TGTGCCACCCCGCAGGGGGCTAAACCAGATACGCAGTATTTT. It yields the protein CATPQGAKPDTQYF.

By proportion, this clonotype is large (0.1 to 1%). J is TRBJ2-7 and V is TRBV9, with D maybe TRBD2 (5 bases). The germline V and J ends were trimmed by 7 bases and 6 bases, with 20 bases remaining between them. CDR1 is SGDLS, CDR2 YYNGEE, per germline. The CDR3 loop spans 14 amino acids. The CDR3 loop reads CASAPGTHVVEQYF. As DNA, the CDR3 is TGTGCCAGCGCGCCGGGAACTCACGTGGTCGAGCAGTACTTC.

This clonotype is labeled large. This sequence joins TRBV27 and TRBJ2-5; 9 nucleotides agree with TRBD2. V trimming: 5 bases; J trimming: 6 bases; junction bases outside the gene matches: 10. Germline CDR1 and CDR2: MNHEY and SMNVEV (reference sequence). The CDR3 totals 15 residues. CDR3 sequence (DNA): TGTGCCAGCAGTCGACGACTAGCGGCGACCCAGACCCAGTACTTC. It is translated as CASSRRLAATQTQYF.

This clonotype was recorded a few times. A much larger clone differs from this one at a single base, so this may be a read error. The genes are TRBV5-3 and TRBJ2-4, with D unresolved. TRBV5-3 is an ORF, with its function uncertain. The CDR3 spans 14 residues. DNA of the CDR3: TGTGCCAGAAGCTTGAGCCCGAACGGAAACATTCGGTACTTC. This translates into CARSLSPNGNIRYF.

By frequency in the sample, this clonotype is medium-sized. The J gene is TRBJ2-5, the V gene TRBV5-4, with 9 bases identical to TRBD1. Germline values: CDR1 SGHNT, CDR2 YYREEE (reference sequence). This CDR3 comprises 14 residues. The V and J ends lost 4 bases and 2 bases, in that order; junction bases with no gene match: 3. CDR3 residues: CASSPGQGQETQYF. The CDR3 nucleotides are TGTGCCAGCAGCCCGGGACAGGGACAAGAGACCCAGTACTTC.

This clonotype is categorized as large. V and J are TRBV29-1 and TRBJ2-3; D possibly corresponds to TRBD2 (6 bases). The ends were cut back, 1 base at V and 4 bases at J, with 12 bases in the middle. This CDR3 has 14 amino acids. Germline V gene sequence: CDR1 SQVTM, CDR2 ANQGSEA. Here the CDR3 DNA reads TGCAGCGTTGAAGGCGGGGAGTGGGCAGATACGCAGTATTTT. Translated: CSVEGGEWADTQYF.

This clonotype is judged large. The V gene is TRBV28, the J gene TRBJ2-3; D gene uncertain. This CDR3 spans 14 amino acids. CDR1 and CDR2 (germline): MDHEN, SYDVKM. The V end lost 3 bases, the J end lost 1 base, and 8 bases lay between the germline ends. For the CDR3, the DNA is TGTGCCAGCAGTTTCCTTCAGGGCACAGATACGCAGTATTTT. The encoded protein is CASSFLQGTDTQYF.

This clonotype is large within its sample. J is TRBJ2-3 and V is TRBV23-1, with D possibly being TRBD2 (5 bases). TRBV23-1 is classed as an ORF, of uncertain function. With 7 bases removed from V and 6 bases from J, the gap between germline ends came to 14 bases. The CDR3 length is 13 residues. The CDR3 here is CASTRGRGDTQYF. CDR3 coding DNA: TGCGCCAGCACCCGAGGTAGAGGGGATACGCAGTATTTT.

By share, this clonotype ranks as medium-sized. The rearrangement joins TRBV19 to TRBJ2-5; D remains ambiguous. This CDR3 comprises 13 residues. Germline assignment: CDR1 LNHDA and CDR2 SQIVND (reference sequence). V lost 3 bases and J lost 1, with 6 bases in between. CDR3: CASSMSLQETQYF. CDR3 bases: TGTGCCAGTAGTATGAGCCTCCAAGAGACCCAGTACTTC.

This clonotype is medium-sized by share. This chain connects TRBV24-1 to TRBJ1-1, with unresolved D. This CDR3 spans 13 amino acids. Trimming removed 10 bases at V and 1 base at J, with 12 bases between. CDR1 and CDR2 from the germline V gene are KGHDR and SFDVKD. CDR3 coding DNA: TGTGCCACGTCCGAGCTGGCGAACACTGAAGCTTTCTTT. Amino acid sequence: CATSELANTEAFF.